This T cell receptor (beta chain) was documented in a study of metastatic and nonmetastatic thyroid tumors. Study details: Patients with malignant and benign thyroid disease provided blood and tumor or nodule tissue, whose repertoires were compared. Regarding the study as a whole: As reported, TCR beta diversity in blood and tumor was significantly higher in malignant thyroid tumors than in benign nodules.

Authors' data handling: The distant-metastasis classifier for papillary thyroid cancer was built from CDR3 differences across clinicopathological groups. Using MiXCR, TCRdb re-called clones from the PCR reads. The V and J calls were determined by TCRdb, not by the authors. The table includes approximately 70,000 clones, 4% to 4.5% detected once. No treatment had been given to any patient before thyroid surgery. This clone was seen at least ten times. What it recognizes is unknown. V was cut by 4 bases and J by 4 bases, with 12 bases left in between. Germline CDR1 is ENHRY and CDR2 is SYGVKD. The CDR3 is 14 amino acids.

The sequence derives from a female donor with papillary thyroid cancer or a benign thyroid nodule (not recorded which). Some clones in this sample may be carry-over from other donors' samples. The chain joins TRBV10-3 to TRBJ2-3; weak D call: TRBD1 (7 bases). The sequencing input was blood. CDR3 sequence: CAISADRDSDTQYF. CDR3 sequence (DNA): TGTGCCATCAGTGCTGACAGGGACTCAGATACGCAGTATTTT.